This is a list of T cell receptor beta chains from one sample in a study of blood T cell repertoires in COVID-19. Using immunoSEQ multiplex PCR, the repertoire was profiled, and TCRdb retains in-frame clones only, with some absent. The table shows around 430,000 clones, with approximately 87% occurring only once. Sequences were obtained from PBMCs or T cells enriched from blood (not recorded which). The source is a woman aged 45-65 years who had recovered from COVID-19. CDR3s include the opening cysteine and the closing phenylalanine or tryptophan. The D gene is left open where the match is weak. Not every row has a clone size; where given, it reads once, few, many or a size class.

cdr3_aa cdr3_nt j_call clone_size v_call d_call
CASSSTKGINEQFF TGTGCCAGCAGTTCGACGAAGGGGATCAATGAGCAGTTCTTC TRBJ2-1 - TRBV27 -
CASRTTGDGYTF TGTGCCAGCAGGACCACAGGGGATGGCTACACCTTC TRBJ1-2 once TRBV6-5 TRBD1
CATSDYFQETQYF TGTGCCACCAGCGACTACTTCCAAGAGACCCAGTACTTC TRBJ2-5 - TRBV15 -
CASSSTRQGIGEQFF TGTGCCAGCAGCTCCACCCGTCAGGGGATCGGTGAGCAGTTCTTC TRBJ2-1 - TRBV11-3 -
CASSLIPLEQFF TGTGCCAGCAGCTTAATTCCTCTTGAGCAGTTCTTC TRBJ2-1 - TRBV7-9 -
CAGGASGTWATQYF TGTGCCGGAGGCGCTAGTGGGACTTGGGCGACCCAGTACTTC TRBJ2-5 - TRBV2 -
CASSEAWSSNYGYTF TGTGCCAGCAGTGAAGCTTGGAGTTCTAACTATGGCTACACCTTC TRBJ1-2 - TRBV6-1 -
CASSPTGGLSTNYGYTF TGTGCCAGCAGCCCAACAGGGGGGCTATCCACCAACTATGGCTACACCTTC TRBJ1-2 - TRBV3-1/TRBV3-2 TRBD1
CASSNGRQGFNYGYTF TGTGCCAGCAGCAACGGGCGGCAGGGGTTTAACTATGGCTACACCTTC TRBJ1-2 once TRBV6-2/TRBV6-3 -
CASSQDLGQHYGYTF TGCGCCAGCAGCCAAGATCTGGGACAGCACTATGGCTACACCTTC TRBJ1-2 - TRBV4-1 TRBD1
CASSRWRGVKENQPQHF TGTGCCAGCAGTCGGTGGCGGGGGGTGAAAGAAAATCAGCCCCAGCATTTT TRBJ1-5 once TRBV6-2/TRBV6-3 -
CASSQEPDISGYTF TGCGCCAGCAGCCAAGAGCCGGACATATCTGGCTACACCTTC TRBJ1-2 - TRBV4-1 -
CSAEQYGYTF TGCAGTGCAGAGCAATATGGCTACACCTTC TRBJ1-2 - TRBV20-1 -
CASSLEGGYNEKLFF TGCGCCAGCAGCTTGGAAGGGGGATATAATGAAAAACTGTTTTTT TRBJ1-4 - TRBV5-1 -
CASSQGTGHEAFF TGTGCCAGCAGCCAAGGGACAGGGCATGAAGCTTTCTTT TRBJ1-1 - TRBV5-4 TRBD1
CASRRTGQRNTIYF TGTGCCAGCAGACGCACGGGACAGAGAAACACCATATATTTT TRBJ1-3 - TRBV27 TRBD1
CASSEGSQPQHF TGTGCCAGCAGTGAAGGGAGTCAGCCCCAGCATTTT TRBJ1-5 - TRBV28 -
CAISEFGSGELAKNIQYF TGTGCCATCAGTGAGTTCGGTAGCGGGGAGCTAGCCAAAAACATTCAGTACTTC TRBJ2-4 - TRBV10-3 TRBD2
CASRPGQGGGYTF TGTGCCAGCAGACCCGGACAGGGGGGAGGCTACACCTTC TRBJ1-2 - TRBV7-3 TRBD1
CASSSGQSYEQYF TGTGCCAGTAGTTCAGGACAGTCCTACGAGCAGTACTTC TRBJ2-7 once TRBV19 -
CASSAWGSDTDTQYF TGTGCCAGCAGTGCTTGGGGTAGCGACACAGATACGCAGTATTTT TRBJ2-3 - TRBV28 -
CATSREGTGSTDTQYF TGTGCCACCAGCAGAGAGGGGACAGGGTCCACAGATACGCAGTATTTT TRBJ2-3 - TRBV15 TRBD1
CASSEPFGGFTYGYTF TGTGCCAGCAGTGAGCCGTTTGGAGGGTTCACCTATGGCTACACCTTC TRBJ1-2 - TRBV2 -
CASSGVMGQDVDEQYF TGTGCCAGCAGTGGCGTTATGGGACAGGATGTCGACGAGCAGTACTTC TRBJ2-7 once TRBV2 TRBD1
CASSPLGGTNEKLFF TGTGCCAGCAGCCCCCTGGGGGGAACTAATGAAAAACTGTTTTTT TRBJ1-4 - TRBV7-2 -
CASSLAVGGGEQYF TGTGCCAGCAGCTTAGCGGTGGGGGGAGGCGAGCAGTACTTC TRBJ2-7 few TRBV7-6 -
CASSADRVSRDTQYF TGTGCCAGCAGCGCCGACAGGGTTTCGAGAGATACGCAGTATTTT TRBJ2-3 - TRBV7-6 TRBD1
CAGNLLSGNTIYF TGTGCCGGGAATCTCCTCTCTGGAAACACCATATATTTT TRBJ1-3 - TRBV30 -
CASSPPGGSYNSPLHF TGTGCCAGCAGCCCGCCGGGAGGATCCTATAATTCACCCCTCCACTTT TRBJ1-6 once TRBV7-9 -
CASSSGGLYGYTF TGTGCCAGCAGCTCTGGCGGACTCTATGGCTACACCTTC TRBJ1-2 - TRBV7-6 -
CASSFEPGQGMPGYTF TGTGCCAGCAGCTTCGAACCGGGACAGGGGATGCCCGGCTACACCTTC TRBJ1-2 - TRBV7-9 TRBD1
CASSYTGTGSAEQYF TGTGCCAGCAGCTATACCGGGACAGGGAGCGCCGAGCAGTACTTC TRBJ2-7 - TRBV11-2 TRBD1
CSVLLGLTNTEAFF TGCAGCGTCCTTCTTGGACTGACTAACACTGAAGCTTTCTTT TRBJ1-1 - TRBV29-1 -
CASSQVLGTKEQYF TGCGCCAGCAGCCAAGTACTAGGTACGAAAGAGCAGTACTTC TRBJ2-7 - TRBV4-1 -
CASSFSADTQYF TGCGCCAGCAGCTTTTCCGCAGATACGCAGTATTTT TRBJ2-3 - TRBV5-1 -
CASSLGQSGYEQYF TGTGCCAGCAGTTTGGGACAGTCCGGCTACGAGCAGTACTTC TRBJ2-7 - TRBV28 TRBD1
CASSQEGLRPGNTIYF TGCGCCAGCAGCCAAGAGGGACTTCGACCTGGAAACACCATATATTTT TRBJ1-3 - TRBV4-1 -
CASSAPTGMNTEAFF TGTGCCAGCAGCGCGCCGACAGGAATGAACACTGAAGCTTTCTTT TRBJ1-1 - TRBV7-9 -
CATRKTDRDYGYTF TGTGCCACCAGAAAGACAGACCGTGACTATGGCTACACCTTC TRBJ1-2 - TRBV24-1 -
CASSPGQGVTNEKLFF TGTGCCAGCAGCCCCGGACAGGGGGTAACTAATGAAAAACTGTTTTTT TRBJ1-4 once TRBV7-9 TRBD1
CATSRIQGTKLGYTF TGTGCCACCAGCAGGATACAGGGCACAAAGCTTGGCTACACCTTC TRBJ1-2 few TRBV15 -
CASSQWLAAEAFF TGTGCCAGCAGCCAATGGTTGGCGGCTGAAGCTTTCTTT TRBJ1-1 - TRBV3-1/TRBV3-2 -
CASQTTGVAGEQYF TGTGCCAGCCAGACGACAGGGGTGGCGGGCGAGCAGTACTTC TRBJ2-7 - TRBV2 TRBD1
CASSSQGWNTEAFF TGTGCCAGTAGCTCCCAGGGTTGGAACACTGAAGCTTTCTTT TRBJ1-1 - TRBV19 -
CASSYQFDPGYVNYEQYF TGTGCCAGCAGTTACCAATTCGACCCAGGGTATGTCAACTACGAGCAGTACTTC TRBJ2-7 few TRBV6-2/TRBV6-3 -
CASSLDRTGLGYTF TGTGCCAGCAGCTTAGATAGGACAGGTCTTGGCTACACCTTC TRBJ1-2 - TRBV7-8 TRBD1
CASSHRRDRGYDGYTF TGTGCCAGCAGCCATCGCCGGGACAGGGGCTATGATGGCTACACCTTC TRBJ1-2 - TRBV27 TRBD1
CASRSLGVDSSRETQYF TGTGCCAGCAGGTCCTTGGGTGTCGACTCTTCCCGAGAGACCCAGTACTTC TRBJ2-5 once TRBV27 -
CASSLRTGEETQYF TGTGCCAGCAGCCTAAGGACAGGGGAAGAGACCCAGTACTTC TRBJ2-5 - TRBV5-4 TRBD1
CAISSLDRRNQPQHF TGTGCCATCAGCTCCCTCGACAGGAGAAATCAGCCCCAGCATTTT TRBJ1-5 - TRBV10-3 -
CASSQDWRGTDLGGSYEQYF TGCGCCAGCAGCCAAGATTGGAGAGGGACCGATCTAGGGGGATCCTACGAGCAGTACTTC TRBJ2-7 - TRBV4-1 -
CASSLDPGLGSPLHF TGCGCCAGCAGCTTGGATCCAGGGCTAGGTTCACCCCTCCACTTT TRBJ1-6 - TRBV5-1 -
CASSPGRNIQYF TGTGCCAGCAGTCCAGGTCGGAACATTCAGTACTTC TRBJ2-4 - TRBV7-2 -
CASSPMSVDQPQHF TGTGCCAGCAGCCCCATGAGCGTCGATCAGCCCCAGCATTTT TRBJ1-5 - TRBV27 -
CASSPGLAGVLYEQYF TGTGCCAGCAGCCCCGGACTAGCGGGGGTCCTCTACGAGCAGTACTTC TRBJ2-7 - TRBV7-2 TRBD2